This is a list of T cell receptor beta chains from one sample in a study of T-cell reconstitution after alpha-beta-depleted transplantation in children. TCRdb fed the PCR reads into MiXCR, producing one record per CDR3 protein. The sample yields 610,000 or so distinct CDR3 sequences, approximately 30% seen once. Here the sequenced sample was PBMCs, taken before TCRalphabeta/CD19-depleted stem cell transplant. Receptors were obtained from a boy under three years old with Wiskott-Aldrich syndrome, due to receive a stem cell transplant. Each CDR3 is given with its conserved first and last residue. A D gene is named only where the DNA matches it firmly. Part of the rows lack a size; the others show once, few, many or a class for expanded clones.

j_gene,abundance,d_gene,v_gene,CDR3aa,CDR3nt
TRBJ2-3,-,-,TRBV4-1,CASSQGVRTDTQYF,TGCGCCAGCAGCCAAGGGGTGCGCACAGATACGCAGTATTTT
TRBJ2-7,-,-,TRBV5-1,CASGKDGPYEQYF,TGCGCCAGTGGAAAGGATGGTCCCTACGAGCAGTACTTC
TRBJ1-4,few,-,TRBV7-8,CASRRTDNEKLFF,TGTGCCAGCAGGCGGACAGATAATGAAAAACTGTTTTTT
TRBJ2-1,many,-,TRBV5-5,CASSFPTESHDNEQFF,TGTGCCAGCAGCTTCCCGACAGAGTCCCACGACAATGAGCAGTTCTTC
TRBJ2-1,-,TRBD2,TRBV15,CATSRDQKSGSSYNEQFF,TGTGCCACCAGCAGAGATCAGAAGAGCGGGAGTAGCTACAATGAGCAGTTCTTC
TRBJ2-1,few,-,TRBV20-1,CSAKDRGPVYNEQFF,TGCAGTGCTAAAGATCGTGGGCCCGTTTACAATGAGCAGTTCTTC
TRBJ2-1,few,-,TRBV20-1,CSANGIYEQFF,TGCAGTGCCAACGGGATTTATGAGCAGTTCTTC
TRBJ2-1,few,-,TRBV11-2,CASSPVPSGSSYNEQFF,TGTGCCAGCAGCCCCGTGCCCAGCGGGTCCTCCTACAATGAGCAGTTCTTC
TRBJ2-7,few,TRBD2,TRBV5-5,CASSMGLAVPSEQYF,TGTGCCAGCAGCATGGGACTAGCGGTTCCAAGCGAGCAGTACTTC
TRBJ2-7,few,-,TRBV12-3/TRBV12-4,CASVGFRYEQYF,TGTGCCAGCGTGGGGTTTAGGTACGAGCAGTACTTC
TRBJ2-1,-,TRBD2,TRBV27,CASSFTSGLGYNEQFF,TGTGCCAGCAGTTTCACTTCGGGACTAGGCTACAATGAGCAGTTCTTC
TRBJ1-5,few,-,TRBV7-9,CASSLGTAHDQPQHF,TGTGCCAGCAGCTTAGGGACAGCCCACGATCAGCCCCAGCATTTT
TRBJ2-5,-,TRBD2,TRBV12-3/TRBV12-4,CASSFRLAGVEETQYF,TGTGCCAGCAGTTTTCGGCTAGCGGGAGTGGAGGAGACCCAGTACTTC
TRBJ2-7,-,TRBD2,TRBV10-3,CAIAGGTYEQYF,TGTGCCATCGCGGGGGGTACCTACGAGCAGTACTTC
TRBJ2-1,-,-,TRBV20-1,CSARDRGKEQFF,TGCAGTGCTAGAGATCGTGGGAAAGAGCAGTTCTTC
TRBJ1-3,-,-,TRBV20-1,CSARDSQNSGDTIYF,TGCAGTGCTAGAGATTCTCAGAACTCTGGGGACACCATATATTTT
TRBJ1-5,-,-,TRBV6-1,CASSEPGLLQPQHF,TGTGCCAGCAGTGAACCGGGACTGCTTCAGCCCCAGCATTTT
TRBJ2-5,-,-,TRBV28,CASSPSGKETQYF,TGTGCCAGCAGTCCCTCGGGCAAAGAGACCCAGTACTTC
TRBJ1-1,few,-,TRBV11-2,CASSFRTVGLNTEAFF,TGTGCCAGCAGCTTCCGGACCGTAGGGCTAAACACTGAAGCTTTCTTT
TRBJ1-5,-,-,TRBV24-1,CATSEYGRNQPQHF,TGTGCCACCAGTGAGTACGGACGCAATCAGCCCCAGCATTTT
TRBJ2-1,-,TRBD2,TRBV20-1,CSGGTSGRNEQFF,TGCAGTGGTGGGACTAGCGGGCGTAATGAGCAGTTCTTC
TRBJ1-1,-,-,TRBV3-1,CASSQGTGPPIPYTEAFF,TGTGCCAGCAGCCAAGGTACAGGTCCACCGATTCCTTACACTGAAGCTTTCTTT
TRBJ2-2,-,TRBD2,TRBV5-1,CASSLEGTSGRLFGELFF,TGCGCCAGCAGCTTGGAGGGGACTAGCGGGAGACTGTTCGGGGAGCTGTTTTTT
TRBJ1-3,-,-,TRBV14,CASSQDWGVPGNTIYF,TGTGCCAGCAGCCAAGATTGGGGGGTACCTGGAAACACCATATATTTT
TRBJ2-1,few,-,TRBV20-1,CSASRRTKTYNEQFF,TGCAGTGCTAGCCGAAGGACTAAGACCTACAATGAGCAGTTCTTT
TRBJ1-6,few,-,TRBV25-1,CASKGAGGAPLHF,TGTGCCAGCAAGGGCGCCGGCGGGGCACCCCTCCACTTT
TRBJ2-7,-,-,TRBV5-1,CASSLAGDITYEQYF,TGCGCCAGCAGCTTGGCCGGTGACATTACCTACGAGCAGTACTTC
TRBJ2-1,few,TRBD2,TRBV27,CASSPIPLAGVPNNEQFF,TGTGCCAGCAGTCCGATACCACTAGCGGGAGTCCCAAACAATGAGCAGTTCTTC
TRBJ2-7,-,TRBD2,TRBV20-1,CSARDRTSGYEQYF,TGCAGTGCTAGAGACCGAACTAGCGGCTACGAGCAGTACTTC
TRBJ2-5,few,TRBD1,TRBV4-1,CASSLLPGSTGVEETQYF,TGCGCCAGCAGCCTCCTCCCTGGGAGTACAGGGGTTGAAGAGACCCAGTACTTC
TRBJ2-1,-,TRBD2,TRBV13,CASSHRAGGLYNEQFF,TGTGCCAGCAGTCACCGAGCGGGAGGGCTATACAATGAGCAGTTCTTC
TRBJ2-1,-,TRBD2,TRBV27,CASSYRGTSGRALLGNEQFF,TGTGCCAGCAGTTATCGGGGGACTAGCGGGAGGGCCCTCTTGGGCAATGAGCAGTTCTTC
TRBJ2-7,few,-,TRBV6-2/TRBV6-3,CASIRGPGRGSYEQYF,TGTGCCAGCATTAGAGGCCCAGGACGTGGCTCCTACGAGCAGTACTTC
TRBJ2-3,few,-,TRBV5-1,CASSRQVFTDTQYF,TGCGCCAGCAGCAGACAGGTTTTCACAGATACGCAGTATTTT
TRBJ1-5,-,-,TRBV6-1,CASNPLGRLANQPQHF,TGTGCCAGCAATCCTCTCGGGCGCCTTGCCAATCAGCCCCAGCATTTT
TRBJ2-7,-,TRBD2,TRBV20-1,CSAKRGGKPYEQYF,TGCAGTGCTAAAAGGGGAGGGAAGCCCTACGAGCAGTACTTC
TRBJ2-1,few,TRBD1,TRBV10-3,CAISDQTGAYNEQFF,TGTGCCATCAGTGACCAGACAGGGGCCTACAATGAGCAGTTCTTC
TRBJ2-7,-,TRBD1,TRBV5-4,CASSLEGAGIDEQYF,TGTGCCAGCAGCTTGGAGGGGGCCGGAATCGACGAGCAGTACTTC
TRBJ2-1,-,-,TRBV20-1,CSARVRAANEQFF,TGCAGTGCTAGAGTGCGAGCGGCCAATGAGCAGTTCTTC
TRBJ2-5,-,TRBD2,TRBV7-9,CASRREGRETQYF,TGTGCCAGCAGGCGGGAGGGCCGGGAGACCCAGTACTTC
TRBJ2-1,-,-,TRBV5-1,CASSVGGTIRGYNEQFF,TGCGCCAGCAGCGTCGGGGGGACTATCAGGGGGTACAATGAGCAGTTCTTC
TRBJ1-5,many,-,TRBV5-1,CASSLDGGSNQPQHF,TGCGCCAGCAGTCTCGACGGGGGCAGCAATCAGCCCCAGCATTTT
TRBJ2-5,few,-,TRBV2,CASSEPWAETQYF,TGTGCCAGCAGTGAACCCTGGGCGGAGACCCAGTACTTC
TRBJ2-1,-,-,TRBV5-1,CASSPPWGGREQFF,TGCGCCAGCAGCCCCCCCTGGGGGGGCAGGGAGCAGTTCTTC
TRBJ2-3,-,TRBD1,TRBV5-1,CASSSGTGTSTDTQYF,TGCGCCAGCAGCAGCGGGACAGGGACTAGCACAGATACGCAGTATTTT